A single sample is the source of the 2 T cell receptor beta chains below, sequenced in a study of cytomegalovirus exposure and HLA in healthy donors. Primers for the PCR totalled 60 Vbeta and 13 Jbeta. Method: immunoSEQ multiplex PCR; TCRdb's copy keeps in-frame clones and lacks some. The sample lists about 85,000 clones, 75% to 85% occurring once. Specimen: PBMCs. Receptors were obtained from a man over 45 in good health and CMV-seropositive.

The V call is TRBV10-1, the J call TRBJ2-5; a weak D match, TRBD2 (5 bases). CDR1 is WNHNN and CDR2 is SYGVQD in the germline V gene (reference sequence). The germline V and J ends were trimmed by 0 bases and 11 bases, with 16 bases remaining between them. The CDR3 has 14 amino acids. As DNA, the CDR3 is TGCGCCAGCAGTGAGTCAGGCCCTATCGGGGAGCAGTACTTC. As protein: CASSESGPIGEQYF.

The chain recombines TRBV15 with TRBJ2-7; D gene uncertain. Germline V CDR1 and CDR2: LNHNV, YYDKDF (reference sequence). The CDR3 loop spans 13 amino acids. The V and J ends lost 0 bases and 6 bases respectively, with 9 bases between them. The CDR3 coding sequence is TGTGCCACCAGCAGAGAGCTAGTGACCGAGCAGTACTTC. Protein sequence: CATSRELVTEQYF. The whole variable domain, remainder taken from reference TRBV15 and TRBJ2-7, is DAMVIQNPRYQVTQFGKPVTLSCSQTLNHNVMYWYQQKSSQAPKLLFHYYDKDFNNEADTPDNFQSRRPNTSFCFLDIRSPGLGDTAMYLCATSRELVTEQYFGPGTRLTVT.